A selection of T cell receptor beta chains follows, all from one sample in a study of blood T cell repertoires in COVID-19. Libraries were prepared by immunoSEQ multiplex PCR; TCRdb keeps only in-frame clonotypes and omits some of them. The sample holds 25,000 to 30,000 clones, 94% seen once. The sequenced sample was peripheral blood. The source of these receptors is a human donor with active COVID-19. The donor label of this sample is uncertain. Each CDR3 is given with its conserved first and last residue. A D gene is named only where the DNA matches it firmly. Clone size appears in some rows only: once, few, many, or a class for an expanded clone.

j_call,v_call,d_call,clone_size,cdr3_nt,cdr3_aa
TRBJ2-3,TRBV6-6,TRBD2,NA,TGTGCCAGCAGCTCCCTAGCGGGGGGGACAGATACGCAGTATTTT,CASSSLAGGTDTQYF
TRBJ2-1,TRBV10-3,NA,NA,TGTGCCATCAGTGAGTCGTCGGCGGACTCCTACAATGAGCAGTTCTTC,CAISESSADSYNEQFF
TRBJ2-1,TRBV11-2,NA,NA,TGTGCCAGCAGCTCGAGTCCGGTCGATGAGCAGTTCTTC,CASSSSPVDEQFF
TRBJ2-3,TRBV5-1,TRBD2,once,TGCGCCAGCAGGGTGGGACTAGCGGGAGCCACAGATACGCAGTATTTT,CASRVGLAGATDTQYF
TRBJ2-1,TRBV19,NA,NA,TGTGCCAGTAGTAGCCGGGACTTCTCCAAGGAGCAGTTCTTC,CASSSRDFSKEQFF
TRBJ2-1,TRBV5-1,NA,NA,TGCGCCAGCAGCTTGGTGGACGGGAGCTCCTACAATGAGCAGTTCTTC,CASSLVDGSSYNEQFF
TRBJ2-1,TRBV11-2,TRBD2,NA,TGTGCCAGCAGCCCAACGCGTGCTAGCGGCCTCCATGAGCAGTTCTTC,CASSPTRASGLHEQFF
TRBJ2-3,TRBV7-8,TRBD2,NA,TGTGCCAGCAGCTTCGCCCGGCTAGCGGGGGGGCCGGATACGCAGTATTTT,CASSFARLAGGPDTQYF
TRBJ2-7,TRBV18,TRBD2,once,TGTGCCAGCTCATCGGAGCGGGCGGGAGTTGGTGAAGGCTATTACGAGCAGTACTTC,CASSSERAGVGEGYYEQYF
TRBJ1-1,TRBV6-5,NA,NA,TGTGCCAGTGACCGGGACTACACTGAAGCTTTCTTT,CASDRDYTEAFF
TRBJ1-2,TRBV2,TRBD1,NA,TGTGCCAGCAGACAGGGGGCGGGTAACTATGGCTACACCTTC,CASRQGAGNYGYTF
TRBJ2-1,TRBV29-1,NA,NA,TGCAGCGTTGCGTCAGGGACTTCGTACAATGAGCAGTTCTTC,CSVASGTSYNEQFF
TRBJ1-1,TRBV5-1,NA,NA,TGCGCCAGCAGCTTGGGACAGCCGAACACTGAAGCTTTCTTT,CASSLGQPNTEAFF
TRBJ2-1,TRBV11-3,NA,NA,TGTGCCAGCAGCCCACCCCCTCTTAGCGGAACCTACAATGAGCAGTTCTTC,CASSPPPLSGTYNEQFF
TRBJ2-7,TRBV28,TRBD1,NA,TGTGCCAGCAGCCGCTTACAGGGGTCCTACGAGCAGTACTTC,CASSRLQGSYEQYF
TRBJ2-2,TRBV5-4,TRBD1,NA,TGTGCCAGCAGCATGGACAGGGTTGGTACCGGGGAGCTGTTTTTT,CASSMDRVGTGELFF
TRBJ1-1,TRBV6-5,NA,NA,TGTGCCAGCAGTTACTCTCGGCGAGGGAACACTGAAGCTTTCTTT,CASSYSRRGNTEAFF
TRBJ2-3,TRBV5-6,TRBD2,NA,TGTGCCAGCAGCATGACTAGCGGGACATATACGCAGTATTTT,CASSMTSGTYTQYF
TRBJ2-1,TRBV5-6,TRBD2,NA,TGTGCCAGCAGCTCCAAAGCGGGGGGTGAGCAGTTCTTC,CASSSKAGGEQFF
TRBJ2-1,TRBV29-1,NA,NA,TGCAGCGTTGAAGCGGGGGACAGCTCCTACAATGAGCAGTTCTTC,CSVEAGDSSYNEQFF
TRBJ1-2,TRBV18,NA,NA,TGTGCCAGCTCACCGCGACAGGACTCCTATGGCTACACCTTC,CASSPRQDSYGYTF
TRBJ1-5,TRBV6-2/TRBV6-3,TRBD1,NA,TGTGCCAGCAGTTGGACAGGGCGGGGGCAGCCCCAGCATTTT,CASSWTGRGQPQHF
TRBJ2-2,TRBV7-9,TRBD2,NA,TGTGCCAGCAGCTTAGCCGCCCCGCGGGGGGCCATGGAGCTGTTTTTT,CASSLAAPRGAMELFF
TRBJ1-1,TRBV24-1,NA,NA,TGTGCCACCAGAGCGGCCTACGGTATGAACACTGAAGCTTTCTTT,CATRAAYGMNTEAFF
TRBJ2-4,TRBV6-4,NA,NA,TGTGCCAGCAGAGCGACCGGGGGAAACATTCAGTACTTC,CASRATGGNIQYF
TRBJ2-2,TRBV13,TRBD1,NA,TGTGCCAGCAGCTTAGACAGGGGTGGCGGGGAGCTGTTTTTT,CASSLDRGGGELFF